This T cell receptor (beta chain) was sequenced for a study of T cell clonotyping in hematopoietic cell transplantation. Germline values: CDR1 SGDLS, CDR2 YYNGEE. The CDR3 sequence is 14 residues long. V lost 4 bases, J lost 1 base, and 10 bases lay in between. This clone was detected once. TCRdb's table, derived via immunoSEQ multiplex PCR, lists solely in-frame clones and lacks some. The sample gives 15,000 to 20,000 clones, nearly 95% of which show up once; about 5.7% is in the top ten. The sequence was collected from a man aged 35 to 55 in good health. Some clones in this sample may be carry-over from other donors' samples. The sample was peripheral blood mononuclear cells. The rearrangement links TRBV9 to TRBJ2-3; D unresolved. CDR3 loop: CASSTPLRTDTQYF. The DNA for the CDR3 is TGTGCCAGCAGCACCCCCCTGCGCACAGATACGCAGTATTTT.